A single sample gave rise to the 14 T cell receptor beta chains below, sequenced in a study of response to subunit inactivated influenza vaccine. TCRdb reanalysed the RT-PCR reads using MiXCR and keeps one entry per CDR3 protein. The table has 650,000 or so distinct CDR3 sequences, approximately 14% seen once; the top ten hold about 7.4%. The starting material was PBMCs from blood, obtained around 15 days before vaccination. The receptor source for this set is a middle-aged man who received an inactivated influenza vaccine.

This chain joins TRBV6-1 and TRBJ1-2; D possibly corresponds to TRBD1 (5 bases). V lost 7 bases and J 7 bases, leaving 16 bases between the germline ends. The CDR3 has 13 residues. Per the germline V gene, CDR1 is MNHNS and CDR2 is SASEGT. The CDR3 reads CASTQGVLRGYTF. CDR3 bases: TGTGCCAGCACCCAAGGGGTTCTTCGTGGCTACACCTTC.

The chain is built from TRBV5-5 and TRBJ1-4, with TRBD1 matching 7 bases. CDR1 and CDR2 (germline): SGHKS, YYEKEE (reference sequence). The V and J ends lost 4 bases and 6 bases, in that order; junction bases with no gene match: 12. The CDR3 runs to 16 residues. This CDR3 is CASSPWAGDSHEKLFF. The CDR3 region has the DNA TGTGCCAGCAGCCCCTGGGCGGGGGACAGTCATGAAAAACTGTTTTTT.

To note about this clonotype: Possible read error: a much larger clone is one base away. The chain is built from TRBV29-1 and TRBJ1-2; a possible D gene is TRBD1 (6 bases). Trimming left V 7 bases short and J 1 base short, with 13 bases between. Germline lookup yields CDR1 SQVTM and CDR2 ANQGSEA. The CDR3 extends over 13 amino acids. The CDR3 sequence: CSARTEINYGYTF. As DNA, the CDR3 is TGCAGCGCCCGGACAGAGATTAACTATGGCTACACCTTC.

DNA for the CDR3: TGCAGCGTCGGTTTTGAGAACTATGGCTACACCTTC. This encodes CSVGFENYGYTF. The chain recombines TRBV29-1 with TRBJ1-2, with D uncertain. Trimming removed 6 bases at V and 2 bases at J, with 10 bases between. This CDR3 is built from 12 residues. Germline values: CDR1 SQVTM, CDR2 ANQGSEA.

This clonotype was counted between two and nine times. The V call is TRBV7-2, the J call TRBJ2-2; the D is unclear. CDR3 length equals 13 residues. Trimming stripped 5 bases from V and 3 bases from J, with 7 bases between. From germline, CDR1 is SGHTA and CDR2 FQGNSA. DNA of the CDR3: TGTGCCAGCAGCCGCAAATACACCGGGGAGCTGTTTTTT. It is translated as CASSRKYTGELFF.

This clonotype was detected many times. The chain recombines TRBV7-6 with TRBJ2-2; D is perhaps TRBD1 (5 bases). The germline gives CDR1 SGHVS, CDR2 FNYEAQ. The CDR3 contains 14 residues. The V end lost 5 bases, the J end lost 1 base, and 8 bases lay between the germline ends. The CDR3 DNA is TGTGCCAGCAGCGGACAATTGAACACCGGGGAGCTGTTTTTT. This sequence encodes CASSGQLNTGELFF. The complete variable domain, with remaining parts taken from reference TRBV7-6 and TRBJ2-2, reads GAGVSQSPRYKVTKRGQDVALRCDPISGHVSLYWYRQALGQGPEFLTYFNYEAQQDKSGLPNDRFSAERPEGSISTLTIQRTEQRDSAMYRCASSGQLNTGELFFGEGSRLTVL.

This clonotype was counted a few times. The gene calls are TRBV7-2 and TRBJ1-1; no clear D gene. The CDR3 sequence is 14 residues long. Germline values: CDR1 SGHTA, CDR2 FQGNSA. The V gene lost 7 bases and the J gene lost 8 bases, with 20 bases spanning the gap. CDR3 in DNA: TGTGCCAGCACCTCCATGGGCACTAGCTTAGAAGCTTTCTTT. This codes for CASTSMGTSLEAFF.

V is TRBV6-1 and J is TRBJ2-1, with D unresolved. Trimming left V 5 bases short and J 7 bases short, with 24 bases between. The CDR3 consists of 17 residues. Germline-derived CDR1 and CDR2 are MNHNS and SASEGT. The CDR3 loop is CASSPPPRGAYGNEQFF. The CDR3 nucleotides are TGTGCCAGCAGTCCCCCCCCGAGAGGTGCCTACGGTAATGAGCAGTTCTTC.

This clonotype was seen more than once but under ten times. This chain connects TRBV6-2 or TRBV6-3 to TRBJ2-1; 8 positions agree with TRBD1. CDR3 length equals 15 residues. Germline lookup yields CDR1 MNHEY and CDR2 SVGEGT. Trimming cost V 6 bases and J 9 bases; bases outside gene matches: 13. CDR3 residues: CASSPLGDRGGEQFF. DNA of the CDR3: TGTGCCAGCAGCCCTCTCGGCGACAGGGGCGGTGAGCAGTTCTTC.

The V and J genes are TRBV20-1 and TRBJ2-5, with D perhaps given as TRBD1 or TRBD2 (6 bases each). The CDR3 consists of 13 residues. Trimming pared 2 bases from V and 5 bases from J, leaving 12 bases between. CDR1 and CDR2 (germline): DFQATT, SNEGSKA (reference sequence). The CDR3 DNA reads as TGCAGTGCTAGACCTACAGGGAGGGAGACCCAGTACTTC. Its protein product is CSARPTGRETQYF.

This clonotype showed up just a few times. This chain joins TRBV27 and TRBJ2-7, with 9 nucleotides matching TRBD1. Germline V gene data show CDR1 as MNHEY and CDR2 as SMNVEV (reference sequence). CDR3 length: 15 residues. Trimming at V came to 5 bases and at J to 2 bases, leaving 7 bases not matched to a gene. The CDR3 spells CASSARQGGPYEQYF. As DNA, the CDR3 is TGTGCCAGCAGTGCAAGACAGGGGGGCCCCTACGAGCAGTACTTC.

The chain employs TRBV18 and TRBJ2-6; D not resolved. Germline-derived CDR1 and CDR2 are KGHSH and LQKENI. Between the trimmed V and J ends, which lost 3 bases and 0 bases, there was a span of 9 bases. CDR3 size: 16 residues. The CDR3 protein is CASSPPAGSGANVLTF. The CDR3, as DNA: TGTGCCAGCTCACCCCCCGCCGGCTCTGGGGCCAACGTCCTGACTTTC.

This clonotype has more than one count but fewer than ten. The chain recombines TRBV20-1 with TRBJ1-5; tentatively, D is TRBD1 (6 bases). V lost 0 bases and J lost 2, with 11 bases in between. CDR1 is DFQATT, CDR2 SNEGSKA, per germline (reference sequence). The CDR3 spans 15 residues. The CDR3 region has the DNA TGCAGTGCTAGAGATCGGGGGGCTGGCAATCAGCCCCAGCATTTT. Protein: CSARDRGAGNQPQHF.

This rearrangement joins TRBV28 to TRBJ1-2, with D uncertain. V lost 6 bases and J 3 bases, leaving 17 bases between the germline ends. The germline V gene has CDR1 MDHEN and CDR2 SYDVKM. This CDR3 is 15 amino acids long. For the CDR3, the DNA is TGTGCCAGCAGAAGCCGGACGAACTGGGACTATGGCTACACCTTC. Encoded protein: CASRSRTNWDYGYTF.